This T cell receptor (beta chain) was identified in a study of blood T cell repertoires in COVID-19. Study summary: Samples taken during acute and convalescent COVID-19 were collected in the United States, Italy and Spain.

The table came from immunoSEQ multiplex PCR; TCRdb's copy has only in-frame clones and leaves some out. This table holds about 330,000 clones, approximately 82% found once. Sequences were obtained from peripheral blood. The source of this sequence is a woman between 45 and 60 years old with acute or convalescent COVID-19.

CDR3: CASSLGRTNTEAFF. Here the CDR3 DNA reads TGTGCCAGCAGCTTAGGGAGGACCAACACTGAAGCTTTCTTT. The rearrangement links TRBV7-2 to TRBJ1-1; D ambiguous. CDR1 is SGHTA, CDR2 FQGNSA, per germline. The CDR3 spans 14 residues. V was shortened by 1 base and J by 2 bases, with 8 bases between the two germline ends. Full variable domain (remainder filled in from reference TRBV7-2 and TRBJ1-1): GAGVSQSPSNKVTEKGKDVELRCDPISGHTALYWYRQSLGQGLEFLIYFQGNSAPDKSGLPSDRFSAERTGGSVSTLTIQRTQQEDSAVYLCASSLGRTNTEAFFGQGTRLTVV.